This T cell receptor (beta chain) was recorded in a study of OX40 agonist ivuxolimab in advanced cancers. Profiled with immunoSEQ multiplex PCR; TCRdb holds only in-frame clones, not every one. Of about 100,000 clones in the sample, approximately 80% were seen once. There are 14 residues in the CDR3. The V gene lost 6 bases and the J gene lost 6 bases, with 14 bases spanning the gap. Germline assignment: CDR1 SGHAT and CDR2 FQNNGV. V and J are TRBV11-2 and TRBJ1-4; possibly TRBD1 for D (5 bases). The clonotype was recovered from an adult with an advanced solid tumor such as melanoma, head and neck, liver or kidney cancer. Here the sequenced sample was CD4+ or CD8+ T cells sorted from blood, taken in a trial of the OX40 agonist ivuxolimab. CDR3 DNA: TGTGCCAGCAGAAAGGGGTTGAGGGATGAAAAACTGTTTTTT. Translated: CASRKGLRDEKLFF. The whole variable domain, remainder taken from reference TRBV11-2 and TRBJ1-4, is EAGVAQSPRYKIIEKRQSVAFWCNPISGHATLYWYQQILGQGPKLLIQFQNNGVVDDSQLPKDRFSAERLKGVDSTLKIQPAKLEDSAVYLCASRKGLRDEKLFFGSGTQLSVL.